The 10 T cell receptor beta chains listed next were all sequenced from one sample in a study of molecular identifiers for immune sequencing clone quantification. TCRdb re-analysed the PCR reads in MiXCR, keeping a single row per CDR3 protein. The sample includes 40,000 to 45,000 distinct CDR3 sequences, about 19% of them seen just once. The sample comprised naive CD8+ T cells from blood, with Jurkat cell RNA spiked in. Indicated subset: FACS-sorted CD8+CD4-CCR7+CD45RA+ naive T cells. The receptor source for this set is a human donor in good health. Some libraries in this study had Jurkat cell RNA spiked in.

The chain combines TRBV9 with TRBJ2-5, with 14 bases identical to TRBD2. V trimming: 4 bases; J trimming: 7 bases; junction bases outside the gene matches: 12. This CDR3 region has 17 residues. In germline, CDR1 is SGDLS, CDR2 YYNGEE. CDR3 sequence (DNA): TGTGCCAGCAGCCCAAGGACTAGCGGGAGGCCTGGGGCGACCCAGTACTTC. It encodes CASSPRTSGRPGATQYF. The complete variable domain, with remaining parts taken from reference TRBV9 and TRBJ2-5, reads DSGVTQTPKHLITATGQRVTLRCSPRSGDLSVYWYQQSLDQGLQFLIQYYNGEERAKGNILERFSAQQFPDLHSELNLSSLELGDSALYFCASSPRTSGRPGATQYFGPGTRLLVL.

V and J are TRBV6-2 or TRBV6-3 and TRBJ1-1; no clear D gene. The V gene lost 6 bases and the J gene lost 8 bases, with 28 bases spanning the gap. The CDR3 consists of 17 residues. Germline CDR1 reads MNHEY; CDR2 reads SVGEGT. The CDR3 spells CASRNLVESAPSTEAFF. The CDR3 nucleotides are TGTGCCAGCAGAAACCTGGTCGAGTCTGCCCCCTCTACGGAAGCTTTCTTT.

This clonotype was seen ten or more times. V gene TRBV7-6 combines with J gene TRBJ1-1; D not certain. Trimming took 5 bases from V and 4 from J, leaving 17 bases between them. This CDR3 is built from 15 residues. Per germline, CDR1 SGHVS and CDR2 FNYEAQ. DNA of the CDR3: TGTGCCAGCAGCCCACTTCTCCATAACCCCACTGAAGCTTTCTTT. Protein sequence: CASSPLLHNPTEAFF.

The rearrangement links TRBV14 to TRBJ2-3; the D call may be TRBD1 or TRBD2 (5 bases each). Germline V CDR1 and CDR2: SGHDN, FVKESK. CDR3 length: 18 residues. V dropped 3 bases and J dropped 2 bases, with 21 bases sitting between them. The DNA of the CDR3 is TGTGCCAGCAGCCAGCTCTTTGGTCGGGACGGATTCACAGATACGCAGTATTTT. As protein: CASSQLFGRDGFTDTQYF.

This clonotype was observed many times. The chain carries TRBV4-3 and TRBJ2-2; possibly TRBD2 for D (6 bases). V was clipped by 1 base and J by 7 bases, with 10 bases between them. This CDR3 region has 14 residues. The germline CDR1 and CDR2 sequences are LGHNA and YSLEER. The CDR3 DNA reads TGCGCCAGCAGCCAAGCGGGAGTAAACGGGGAGCTGTTTTTT. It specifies CASSQAGVNGELFF.

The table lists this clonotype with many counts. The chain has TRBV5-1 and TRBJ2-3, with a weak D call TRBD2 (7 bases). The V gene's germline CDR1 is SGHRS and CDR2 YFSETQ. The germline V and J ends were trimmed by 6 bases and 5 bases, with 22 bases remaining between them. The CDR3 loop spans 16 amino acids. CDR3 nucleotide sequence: TGCGCCAGCACTCCGGAGGGGGGGGGCCCCCTAGATACGCAGTATTTT. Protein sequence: CASTPEGGGPLDTQYF.

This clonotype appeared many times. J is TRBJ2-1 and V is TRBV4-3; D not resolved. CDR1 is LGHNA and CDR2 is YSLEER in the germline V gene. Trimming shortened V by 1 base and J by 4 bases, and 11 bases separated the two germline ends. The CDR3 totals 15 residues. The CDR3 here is CASSQGLARYNEQFF. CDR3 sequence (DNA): TGCGCCAGCAGCCAAGGGTTAGCCCGATACAATGAGCAGTTCTTC.

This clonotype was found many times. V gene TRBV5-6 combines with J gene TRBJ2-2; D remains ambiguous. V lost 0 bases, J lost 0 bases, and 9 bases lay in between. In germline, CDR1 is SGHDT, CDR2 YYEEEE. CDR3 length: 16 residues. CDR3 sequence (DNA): TGTGCCAGCAGCTTGGAGGTCAGGCCGAACACCGGGGAGCTGTTTTTT. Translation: CASSLEVRPNTGELFF.

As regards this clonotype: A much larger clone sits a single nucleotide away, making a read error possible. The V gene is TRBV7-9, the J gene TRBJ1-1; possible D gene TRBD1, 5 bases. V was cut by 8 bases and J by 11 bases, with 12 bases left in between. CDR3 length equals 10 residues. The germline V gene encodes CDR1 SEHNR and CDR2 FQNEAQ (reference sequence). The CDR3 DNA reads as TGTGCCAGCTCCTCCTGGGGGGCTTTCTTT. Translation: CASSSWGAFF.

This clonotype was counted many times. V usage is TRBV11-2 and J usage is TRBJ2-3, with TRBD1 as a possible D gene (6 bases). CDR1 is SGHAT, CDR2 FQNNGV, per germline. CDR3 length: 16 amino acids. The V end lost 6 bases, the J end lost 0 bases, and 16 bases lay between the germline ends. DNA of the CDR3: TGTGCCAGCAGTTCACGGGACATGCCGAGCACAGATACGCAGTATTTT. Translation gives CASSSRDMPSTDTQYF.